Below are 13 T cell receptor beta chains sequenced from a single sample in a study of T cells in Graves' hyperthyroidism and ophthalmopathy. Amplification targeted TCR beta CDR3 regions from RNA transcripts. Researchers ran a first-round RT-PCR on the TCR CDR3 using the HTBI primer set. TCRdb re-called the multiplex PCR reads through MiXCR, storing one row per CDR3 protein. The sample consists of approximately 530,000 distinct CDR3 sequences, around 15% of them appearing once. Sequenced sample: blood. Every receptor here comes from a woman younger than 35 with Graves' hyperthyroidism.

In this sample, this clonotype turned up many times. V and J are TRBV2 and TRBJ1-4; 10 bases map to TRBD1. Trimming cost V 4 bases and J 8 bases; bases outside gene matches: 4. Germline values: CDR1 SNHLY, CDR2 FYNNEI. The CDR3 runs to 14 residues. The CDR3 DNA follows: TGTGCCAGCAGTGGACAGGGGGCGGAGGAAAAACTGTTTTTT. This sequence encodes CASSGQGAEEKLFF.

This clonotype showed up just a few times. This sequence joins TRBV10-2 and TRBJ2-7; D unclear. The germline gives CDR1 WSHSY, CDR2 SAAADI. The CDR3 runs to 11 residues. V was cut by 5 bases and J by 7 bases, with 9 bases left in between. CDR3 region: CASSQFWEQYF. CDR3 coding DNA: TGCGCCAGCAGTCAGTTCTGGGAGCAGTACTTC.

The rearrangement uses TRBV6-1 and TRBJ2-7, with 10 bases identical to TRBD1. This CDR3 spans 14 amino acids. V lost 8 bases, J lost 5 bases, and 9 bases stayed unmatched. CDR1 and CDR2 (germline): MNHNS, SASEGT. Here the CDR3 reads CASGQGQGIHEQYF. The DNA of the CDR3 is TGTGCCAGCGGCCAGGGACAGGGGATCCACGAGCAGTACTTC.

V usage is TRBV29-1 and J usage is TRBJ2-1, with TRBD1 matching 7 bases. The CDR3 loop spans 11 amino acids. After removal of 7 bases from V and 7 bases from J, the junction contained 4 bases not matched to a gene. Germline CDR1 SQVTM, CDR2 ANQGSEA. CDR3 amino acids: CSALRGNEQFF. DNA for the CDR3: TGCAGCGCTCTCAGGGGGAATGAGCAGTTCTTC.

In its sample, this clonotype was seen many times. J is TRBJ1-1 and V is TRBV14, with D possibly TRBD1 on 5 matching bases. Between the trimmed V and J ends, which lost 0 bases and 5 bases, there was a span of 16 bases. The CDR3 has 16 residues. Germline lookup yields CDR1 SGHDN and CDR2 FVKESK. The CDR3: CASSQDHGREWTEAFF. The CDR3 DNA sequence: TGTGCCAGCAGCCAAGATCACGGCAGGGAGTGGACTGAAGCTTTCTTT.

The sample holds a few counts of this clonotype. The V and J genes are TRBV7-9 and TRBJ2-1; the D gene is possibly TRBD1 (5 bases). CDR3 length: 16 amino acids. CDR1 and CDR2 from the germline V gene are SEHNR and FQNEAQ (reference sequence). Trimming cost V 5 bases and J 8 bases, with 22 bases left between them. CDR3 residues: CASSPVLWGYPHEQFF. The DNA for the CDR3 is TGTGCCAGCAGCCCAGTCCTATGGGGCTATCCCCATGAGCAGTTCTTC.

This clonotype was picked up a small number of times. J is TRBJ1-4 and V is TRBV19; D is unclear. The CDR3 covers 15 residues. Germline V gene sequence: CDR1 LNHDA, CDR2 SQIVND (reference sequence). Trimming pared 6 bases from V and 4 bases from J, leaving 15 bases between. As DNA, the CDR3 is TGTGCCAGTAGCCCAGGACTGACGTTTAATGAAAAACTGTTTTTT. As protein: CASSPGLTFNEKLFF.

This clonotype came up many times. The chain couples TRBV2 to TRBJ1-1, with D hard to call. This CDR3 comprises 12 residues. Germline CDR1 SNHLY, CDR2 FYNNEI. V lost 5 bases to trimming and J lost 0 bases, with 4 bases between them. In nucleotides, the CDR3 is TGTGCCAGCAGTATGGTGAACACTGAAGCTTTCTTT. Its translation: CASSMVNTEAFF.

The chain has TRBV20-1 and TRBJ2-5; D unresolved. The germline V and J ends were trimmed by 5 bases and 5 bases, with 12 bases remaining between them. In germline, CDR1 is DFQATT, CDR2 SNEGSKA (reference sequence). CDR3 size: 12 residues. Written as DNA, the CDR3 is TGCAGTGCTGGCCCACGGGTGGAGACCCAGTACTTC. As protein: CSAGPRVETQYF.

This clonotype has just a few counts. The J gene is TRBJ2-3, the V gene TRBV5-1, with 8 bases aligning to TRBD1. V dropped 4 bases and J dropped 4; count of bases not matched to a gene: 8. The CDR3 has 15 amino acids. In germline, CDR1 is SGHRS, CDR2 YFSETQ. CDR3 nucleotide sequence: TGCGCCAGCAGCCCGGACAGGGCTAGCGCAGATACGCAGTATTTT. It is translated as CASSPDRASADTQYF.

This clonotype appeared many times. This sequence joins TRBV6-2 or TRBV6-3 and TRBJ2-3; D is unclear. The germline V and J ends were trimmed by 2 bases and 0 bases, with 3 bases remaining between them. The CDR3 loop spans 13 amino acids. In germline, CDR1 is MNHEY, CDR2 SVGEGT. The CDR3 protein is CASSYQSTDTQYF. The CDR3 bases are TGTGCCAGCAGTTACCAAAGCACAGATACGCAGTATTTT.

In its sample, this clonotype was seen many times. V is TRBV7-2 and J is TRBJ1-1; the D gene is possibly TRBD1 (6 bases). The CDR3 spans 13 residues. Trimming shortened V by 6 bases and J by 4 bases, and 12 bases separated the two germline ends. Germline V gene data show CDR1 as SGHTA and CDR2 as FQGNSA. CDR3 bases: TGTGCCAGCAGTCGTGGGGGCCCCACTGAAGCTTTCTTT. This translates into CASSRGGPTEAFF.

V usage is TRBV20-1 and J usage is TRBJ2-3; 8 bases are shared with TRBD2. The CDR3 runs to 16 residues. V was clipped by 6 bases and J by 0 bases; unmatched bases: 11. Germline assignment: CDR1 DFQATT and CDR2 SNEGSKA (reference sequence). The CDR3 DNA follows: TGCAGTGCCACCACAACTCTAGCGGGTAGCACAGATACGCAGTATTTT. Its translation is CSATTTLAGSTDTQYF.